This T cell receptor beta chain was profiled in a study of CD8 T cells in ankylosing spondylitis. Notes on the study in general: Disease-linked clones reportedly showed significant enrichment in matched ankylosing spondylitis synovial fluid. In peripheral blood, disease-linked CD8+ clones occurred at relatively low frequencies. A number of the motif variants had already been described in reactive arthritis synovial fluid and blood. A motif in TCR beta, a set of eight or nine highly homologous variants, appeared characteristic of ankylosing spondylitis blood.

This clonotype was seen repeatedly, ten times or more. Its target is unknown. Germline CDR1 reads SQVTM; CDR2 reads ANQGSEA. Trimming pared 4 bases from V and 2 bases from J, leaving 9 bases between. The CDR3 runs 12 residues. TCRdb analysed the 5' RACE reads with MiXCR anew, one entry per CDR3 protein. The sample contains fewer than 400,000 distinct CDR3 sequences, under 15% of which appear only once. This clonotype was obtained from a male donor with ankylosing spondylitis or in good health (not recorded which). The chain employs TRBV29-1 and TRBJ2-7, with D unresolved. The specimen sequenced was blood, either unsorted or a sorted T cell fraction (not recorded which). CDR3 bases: TGCAGCGTTGGCAGGCCGCCCTACGAGCAGTACTTC. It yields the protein CSVGRPPYEQYF.